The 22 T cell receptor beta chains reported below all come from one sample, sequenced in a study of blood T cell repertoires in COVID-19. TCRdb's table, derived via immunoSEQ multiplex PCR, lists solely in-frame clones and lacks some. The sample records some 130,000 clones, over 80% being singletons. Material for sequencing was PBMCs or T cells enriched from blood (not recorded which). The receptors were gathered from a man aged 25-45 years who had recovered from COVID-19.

The CDR3 nucleotides read TGTGCCACCAGTGACCCCACAGTGAATACGCAGTATTTT. It translates to CATSDPTVNTQYF. The chain is built from TRBV24-1 and TRBJ2-3, with D unclear. Germline assignment: CDR1 KGHDR and CDR2 SFDVKD. The CDR3 has 13 residues. The V end was cut by 4 bases, the J end by 7 bases, with 11 bases between.

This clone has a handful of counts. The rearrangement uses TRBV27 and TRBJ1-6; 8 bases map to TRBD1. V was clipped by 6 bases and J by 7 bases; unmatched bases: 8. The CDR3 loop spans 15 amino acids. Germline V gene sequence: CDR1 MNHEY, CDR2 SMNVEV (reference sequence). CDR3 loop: CASRPLGQVNSPLHF. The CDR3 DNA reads TGTGCCAGCAGACCGTTGGGACAGGTCAATTCACCCCTCCACTTT.

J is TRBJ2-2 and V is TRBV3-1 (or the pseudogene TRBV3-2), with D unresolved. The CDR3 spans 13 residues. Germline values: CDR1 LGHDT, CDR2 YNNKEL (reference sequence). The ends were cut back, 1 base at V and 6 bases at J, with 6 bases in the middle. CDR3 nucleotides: TGTGCCAGCAGCCAAGCTCCTCCCGGGGAGCTGTTTTTT. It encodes CASSQAPPGELFF.

The CDR3 spells CASSPGLGATFF. The CDR3 DNA follows: TGCGCCAGCAGCCCGGGCCTGGGAGCGACTTTCTTT. The chain is built from TRBV5-1 and TRBJ1-1; D gene unclear. The V and J ends lost 4 bases and 12 bases respectively, with 16 bases between them. Germline assignment: CDR1 SGHRS and CDR2 YFSETQ. The CDR3 spans 12 residues.

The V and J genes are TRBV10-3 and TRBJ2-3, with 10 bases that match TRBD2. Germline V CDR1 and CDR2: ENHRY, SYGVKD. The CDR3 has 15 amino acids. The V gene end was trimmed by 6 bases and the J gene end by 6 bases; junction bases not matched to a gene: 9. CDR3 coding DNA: TGTGCCATCAGCCCAGCGGGAGGGCCTGGGGATACGCAGTATTTT. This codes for CAISPAGGPGDTQYF.

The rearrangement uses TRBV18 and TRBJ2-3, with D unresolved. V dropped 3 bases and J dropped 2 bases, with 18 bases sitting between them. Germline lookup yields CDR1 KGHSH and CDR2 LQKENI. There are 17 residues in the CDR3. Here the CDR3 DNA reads TGTGCCAGCTCACCTCCACGGTTAGGCGGTCACACAGATACGCAGTATTTT. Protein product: CASSPPRLGGHTDTQYF. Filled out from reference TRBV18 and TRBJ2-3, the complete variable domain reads NAGVMQNPRHLVRRRGQEARLRCSPMKGHSHVYWYRQLPEEGLKFMVYLQKENIIDESGMPKERFSAEFPKEGPSILRIQQVVRGDSAAYFCASSPPRLGGHTDTQYFGPGTRLTVL.

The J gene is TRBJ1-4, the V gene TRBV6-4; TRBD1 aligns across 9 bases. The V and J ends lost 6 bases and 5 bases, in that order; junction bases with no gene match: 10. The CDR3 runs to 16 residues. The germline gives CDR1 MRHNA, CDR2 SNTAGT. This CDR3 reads CASSPQEDRGNEKLFF. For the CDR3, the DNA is TGTGCCAGCAGCCCCCAAGAAGACAGGGGGAATGAAAAACTGTTTTTT.

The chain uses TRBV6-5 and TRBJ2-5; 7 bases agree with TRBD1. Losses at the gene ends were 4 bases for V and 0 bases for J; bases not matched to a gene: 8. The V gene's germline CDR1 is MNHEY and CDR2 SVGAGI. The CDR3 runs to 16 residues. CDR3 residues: CASSSNRGLYQETQYF. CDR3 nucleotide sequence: TGTGCCAGCAGTTCAAACAGGGGCCTTTACCAAGAGACCCAGTACTTC.

In DNA, the CDR3 is TGTGCCAGCAGCCATACAGGGCGTAACACTGAAGCTTTCTTT. Protein sequence: CASSHTGRNTEAFF. The chain links TRBV7-9 to TRBJ1-1, with D perhaps matching TRBD1 (6 bases). From germline, CDR1 is SEHNR and CDR2 FQNEAQ (reference sequence). Trimming removed 5 bases from V and 2 bases from J, with 12 bases in between. This CDR3 contains 14 residues.

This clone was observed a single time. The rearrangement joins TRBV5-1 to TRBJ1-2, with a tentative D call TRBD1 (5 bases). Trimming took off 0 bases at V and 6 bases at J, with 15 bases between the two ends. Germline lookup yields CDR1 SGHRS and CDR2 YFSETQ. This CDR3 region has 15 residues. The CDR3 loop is CASSLASAGRDGYTF. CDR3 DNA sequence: TGCGCCAGCAGCTTGGCCTCGGCAGGGAGGGATGGCTACACCTTC.

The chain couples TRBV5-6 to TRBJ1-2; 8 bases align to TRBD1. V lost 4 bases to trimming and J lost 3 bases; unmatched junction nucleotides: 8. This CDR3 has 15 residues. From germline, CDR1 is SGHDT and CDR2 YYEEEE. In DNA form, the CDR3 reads TGTGCCAGCAGCCCGGGGACAGGAAGCTACTATGGCTACACCTTC. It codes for CASSPGTGSYYGYTF.

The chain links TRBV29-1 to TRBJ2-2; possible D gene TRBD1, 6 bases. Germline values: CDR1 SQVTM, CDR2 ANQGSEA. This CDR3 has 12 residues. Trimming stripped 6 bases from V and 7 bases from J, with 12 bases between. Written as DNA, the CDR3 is TGCAGCGTAAGCAGGGGTGTCGGGGAGCTGTTTTTT. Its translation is CSVSRGVGELFF.

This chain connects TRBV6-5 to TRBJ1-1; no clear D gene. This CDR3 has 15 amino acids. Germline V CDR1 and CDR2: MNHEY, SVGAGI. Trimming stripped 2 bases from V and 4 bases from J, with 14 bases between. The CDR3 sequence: CASSYSASRGTEAFF. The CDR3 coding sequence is TGTGCCAGCAGTTACAGCGCTTCACGGGGCACTGAAGCTTTCTTT.

This chain's CDR3 is CASSLGQVFGEKLFF. The CDR3 region has the DNA TGTGCCAGCAGCTTGGGACAGGTGTTCGGGGAAAAACTGTTTTTT. V usage is TRBV5-4 and J usage is TRBJ1-4; D is perhaps TRBD1 (6 bases). Germline V gives CDR1 SGHNT, CDR2 YYREEE (reference sequence). Trimming left V 0 bases short and J 8 bases short, with 14 bases between. The CDR3 sequence is 15 residues long.

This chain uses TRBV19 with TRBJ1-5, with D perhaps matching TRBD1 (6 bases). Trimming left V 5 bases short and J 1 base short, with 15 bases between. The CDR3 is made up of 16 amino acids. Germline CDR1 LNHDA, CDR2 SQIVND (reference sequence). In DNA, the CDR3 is TGTGCCAGTAGTTCCGGGACACTTGAGAGCAATCAGCCCCAGCATTTT. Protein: CASSSGTLESNQPQHF.

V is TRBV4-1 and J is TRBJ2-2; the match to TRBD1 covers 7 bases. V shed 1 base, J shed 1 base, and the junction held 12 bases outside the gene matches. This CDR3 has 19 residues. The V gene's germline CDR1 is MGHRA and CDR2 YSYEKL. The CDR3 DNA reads TGCGCCAGCAGCCAAGGACAGGGTGTCTTCGGTTGGAACACCGGGGAGCTGTTTTTT. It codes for CASSQGQGVFGWNTGELFF.

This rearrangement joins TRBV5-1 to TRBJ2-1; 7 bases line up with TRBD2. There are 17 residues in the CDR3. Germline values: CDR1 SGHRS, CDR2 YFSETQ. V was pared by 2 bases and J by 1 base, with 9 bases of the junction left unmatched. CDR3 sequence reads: CASSFLTGLRSYNEQFF. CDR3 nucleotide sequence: TGCGCCAGCAGCTTCCTGACGGGACTACGGTCCTACAATGAGCAGTTCTTC.

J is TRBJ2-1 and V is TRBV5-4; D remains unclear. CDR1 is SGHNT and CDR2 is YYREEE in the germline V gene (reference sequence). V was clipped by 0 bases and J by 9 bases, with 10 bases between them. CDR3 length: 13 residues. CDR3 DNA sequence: TGTGCCAGCAGCTTGGCACTCTCTGGTGAGCAGTTCTTC. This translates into CASSLALSGEQFF.

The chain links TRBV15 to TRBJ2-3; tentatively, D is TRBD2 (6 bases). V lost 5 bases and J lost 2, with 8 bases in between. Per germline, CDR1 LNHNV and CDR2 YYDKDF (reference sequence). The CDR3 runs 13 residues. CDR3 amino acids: CATSGGYTDTQYF. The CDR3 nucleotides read TGTGCCACCAGCGGGGGGTACACAGATACGCAGTATTTT.

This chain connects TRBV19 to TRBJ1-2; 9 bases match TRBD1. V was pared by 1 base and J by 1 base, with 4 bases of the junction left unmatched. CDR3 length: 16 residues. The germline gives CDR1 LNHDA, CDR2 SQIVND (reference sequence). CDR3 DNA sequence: TGTGCCAGTAGTATAGCCACGACAGGGGGTAACTATGGCTACACCTTC. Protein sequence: CASSIATTGGNYGYTF.

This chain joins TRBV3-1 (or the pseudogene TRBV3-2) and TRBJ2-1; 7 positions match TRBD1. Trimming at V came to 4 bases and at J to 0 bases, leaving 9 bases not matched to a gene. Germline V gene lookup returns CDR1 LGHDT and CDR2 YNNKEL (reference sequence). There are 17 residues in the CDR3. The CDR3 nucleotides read TGTGCCAGCAGCCGAACAGGGGCGTTGAGCTCCTACAATGAGCAGTTCTTC. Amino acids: CASSRTGALSSYNEQFF.

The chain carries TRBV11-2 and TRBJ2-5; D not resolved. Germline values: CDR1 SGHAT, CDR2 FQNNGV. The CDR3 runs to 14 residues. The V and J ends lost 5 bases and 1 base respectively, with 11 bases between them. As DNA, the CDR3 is TGTGCCAGCAGCCCCACCCAGCGCCAAGAGACCCAGTACTTC. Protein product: CASSPTQRQETQYF.